This is a list of T cell receptor beta chains from one sample in a study of control samples from healthy donors and cancer patients. Produced via immunoSEQ multiplex PCR; TCRdb's table is partial and in-frame only. The profile shows over 120,000 clones, more than 90% of them singletons. Sequenced material: blood. The receptors were sampled from a man aged 25-45 years in good health. Each CDR3 is given with its conserved first and last residue. The order of the fields is V gene, D gene, J gene, clone size, CDR3 DNA, CDR3 protein. The D gene is left open where the match is weak. Size values are once, few and many counts, or a class for expanded clones, and some rows have none.

V: TRBV6-5
D: TRBD1
J: TRBJ1-2
size: NA
DNA: TGTGCCAGCAGTAATGCGCAGGGGGCTAGCTACACCTTC
CDR3: CASSNAQGASYTF

V: TRBV6-1
D: NA
J: TRBJ1-5
size: NA
DNA: TGTGCCAGCAGTGAAGTCATGTGGGGTCAGCCCCAGCATTTT
CDR3: CASSEVMWGQPQHF

V: TRBV21-1
D: NA
J: TRBJ1-6
size: NA
DNA: TGTGCCAGCAGCAAAGCGCAGAGGGGTATTGGTTCACCCCTCCACTTT
CDR3: CASSKAQRGIGSPLHF

V: TRBV20-1
D: NA
J: TRBJ1-1
size: NA
DNA: TGCAGTGCCCCAGGAGGGGTTGAAGCTTTCTTT
CDR3: CSAPGGVEAFF

V: TRBV5-1
D: TRBD1
J: TRBJ1-3
size: NA
DNA: TGCGCCAGCAGCCAGGGGGGCCAGACTGGAAACACCATATATTTT
CDR3: CASSQGGQTGNTIYF

V: TRBV11-2
D: NA
J: TRBJ1-2
size: NA
DNA: TGTGCCAGCAGCTTAGGCAGGGTCTATGGCTACACCTTC
CDR3: CASSLGRVYGYTF

V: TRBV5-5
D: TRBD1
J: TRBJ2-7
size: once
DNA: TGTGCCAGCAGCTTACAGGGGAACAGTTACTCCTACGAGCAGTACTTC
CDR3: CASSLQGNSYSYEQYF

V: TRBV6-2/TRBV6-3
D: TRBD1
J: TRBJ1-2
size: NA
DNA: TGTGCCAGCAGTTACTCGATAGGGGGCATGGACTATGGCTACACCTTC
CDR3: CASSYSIGGMDYGYTF

V: TRBV5-5
D: NA
J: TRBJ2-2
size: NA
DNA: TGTGCCAGCAGCCTCGAACTAGCTCCGAACACCGGGGAGCTGTTTTTT
CDR3: CASSLELAPNTGELFF

V: TRBV9
D: NA
J: TRBJ2-1
size: NA
DNA: TGTGCCAGCAGCGTGAGTGTAAATGAGCAGTTCTTC
CDR3: CASSVSVNEQFF

V: TRBV7-7
D: NA
J: TRBJ2-2
size: once
DNA: TGTGCCAGCAGCTCCATTGACGGGACCGGGGAGCTGTTTTTT
CDR3: CASSSIDGTGELFF

V: TRBV25-1
D: TRBD1
J: TRBJ2-2
size: NA
DNA: TGTGCCAGCAGTATACAGGGGGCCGGGGAGCTGTTTTTT
CDR3: CASSIQGAGELFF

V: TRBV28
D: NA
J: TRBJ1-1
size: NA
DNA: TGTGCCCTACGGGGAGGAATGAACACTGAAGCTTTCTTT
CDR3: CALRGGMNTEAFF

V: TRBV19
D: TRBD1
J: TRBJ2-7
size: once
DNA: TGTGCCAGTAGTTCCCGGGACAGCTCCTACGAGCAGTACTTC
CDR3: CASSSRDSSYEQYF

V: TRBV28
D: NA
J: TRBJ1-6
size: NA
DNA: TGTGCCAGCAGTTTGACCCCTGGGAGGTCACCCCTCCACTTT
CDR3: CASSLTPGRSPLHF

V: TRBV2
D: TRBD1
J: TRBJ1-5
size: NA
DNA: TGTGCCAGCAGTGAAATTACAGGGGGCAATCAGCCCCAGCATTTT
CDR3: CASSEITGGNQPQHF

V: TRBV10-3
D: NA
J: TRBJ1-5
size: once
DNA: TGTGCCATCAGTGAGGATGTAAGGCAGCCCCAGCATTTT
CDR3: CAISEDVRQPQHF

V: TRBV6-5
D: NA
J: TRBJ1-1
size: NA
DNA: TGTGCCACCACAGTCACGCAAGACACTGAAGCTTTCTTT
CDR3: CATTVTQDTEAFF